This TCR beta chain was observed in a study of T cell clonality in common variable immunodeficiency. This clone has ten or more counts. Its antigen is as yet unknown. The CDR3 end lies 3 residues beyond the end of the read and is filled in from the germline J gene. The CDR3 loop spans 18 amino acids. Trimming cost V 5 bases and J 0 bases, with 17 bases left between them. Germline V lookup: CDR1 MDHEN, CDR2 SYDVKM. Study findings and constraints: Compared with controls, CVID subjects had fewer shared TCRbeta clones. CVID subjects showed higher TCRbeta clonality than healthy controls.

TCRdb's table, derived via immunoSEQ multiplex PCR, lists solely in-frame clones and lacks some. There are more than 45,000 clones in the sample, none observed a single time. Source material: peripheral blood mononuclear cells. The sequence was obtained from a person aged 18 to 75 in good health. This chain joins TRBV28 and TRBJ1-6; tentatively, D is TRBD1 (5 bases). Incomplete CDR3 DNA: TGTGCCAGCAGTCCAAGCCAGGGAATTGGCTCCTATAATTCACCC. Its translation: CASSPSQGIGSYNSP. The full CDR3 protein is CASSPSQGIGSYNSPLHF.